The rows below give T cell receptor beta chains drawn from one sample of a study of blood T cell repertoires in COVID-19. The repertoire was sequenced with immunoSEQ multiplex PCR; TCRdb's copy has only in-frame clones and lacks some. The table lists some 220,000 clones, around 81% of them singletons. Sequenced material: peripheral blood. These TCRs come from a woman younger than 45 who had recovered from COVID-19. Each CDR3 is given with its conserved first and last residue. Fields, in order: V gene, CDR3 protein.

TRBV7-3 | CASSLSGQGSSTEAFF
TRBV2 | CAGRLAGNTDTQYF
TRBV7-2 | CASSFADYGYTF
TRBV14 | CASSFHRGQNEKLFF
TRBV24-1 | CATSDLQLRRETYEQYF
TRBV28 | CASSTRQGSTEAFF
TRBV6-1 | CASSEVGEVEAFF
TRBV12-5 | CASGLVFLDVGFLAGDPVRKTQYF
TRBV6-5 | CASSFGTLNTEAFF
TRBV18 | CASSPATSGLYNEQFF
TRBV7-2 | CASSLAYTDTQYF
TRBV11-2 | CASSPPPGERWKQFF
TRBV19 | CASSPMNRSPETQYF
TRBV6-5 | CASSFFQGGETQYF
TRBV27 | CASSFFGGAYEQYF
TRBV6-5 | CASSRTLAGEETQYF
TRBV11-2 | CASSFRGAGGEKLFF
TRBV18 | CASSPPGQRSNQPQHF
TRBV28 | CASARVNGNQPQHF
TRBV30 | CAWSESGNEQFF
TRBV28 | CASSLWRLAGGPGELFF
TRBV28 | CASSWVGRKGYEQYF
TRBV10-2 | CASIEGANTEAFF
TRBV10-2 | CASSEGTGFYNQPQHF